The sequence of this T cell receptor (beta chain) was determined in a study of T-cell reconstitution after alpha-beta-depleted transplantation in children. During its preparation, the TCRbeta library received unique molecular identifiers. TCRdb called the PCR reads again in MiXCR, with one record for every CDR3 protein. Among around 250,000 distinct CDR3 sequences, approximately 9.6% were seen once, and the ten largest hold over 9.5%. The V and J ends lost 4 bases and 6 bases, in that order; junction bases with no gene match: 10. The CDR3 is 16 residues long. Germline lookup yields CDR1 MGHRA and CDR2 YSYEKL. Only a few counts were recorded for this clonotype.

The chain joins TRBV4-1 to TRBJ2-1, with TRBD2 matching over 9 bases. The sequence was obtained from a human donor who donated a stem cell graft to a child with SCID. The sample in question was PBMCs from the stem cell graft donor, obtained from the stem cell graft. Here the CDR3 reads CASSPGPGTSLNEQFF. The CDR3 coding sequence is TGCGCCAGCAGCCCGGGCCCCGGGACTAGCCTCAATGAGCAGTTCTTC.